These 31 T cell receptor beta chains were sequenced from one sample in a study of metastatic and nonmetastatic thyroid tumors. TCRdb re-clonotyped the PCR reads via MiXCR. This table has over 15,000 clones, 9.5% to 15% appearing once. Each patient came to thyroid surgery without any prior treatment (of any kind). Sequencing was performed on blood. These receptors all come from a female donor with papillary thyroid cancer or a benign thyroid nodule (not recorded which). Some clones in this sample may be carry-over from other donors' samples.

The chain combines TRBV2 with TRBJ1-2; a possible D gene is TRBD1 (6 bases). V lost 7 bases to trimming and J lost 5 bases, with 14 bases between them. CDR1 SNHLY and CDR2 FYNNEI come from the germline V gene. This CDR3 is built from 13 residues. In DNA, the CDR3 is TGTGCCAGCATCCACAGGGAAGAGTATGGCTACACCTTC. This gives the protein CASIHREEYGYTF.

This clone is medium-sized. The rearrangement links TRBV18 to TRBJ1-2; no clear D gene. Deletions cut 3 bases from V and 8 bases from J, with 13 bases between. The CDR3 is made up of 13 amino acids. The germline V gene encodes CDR1 KGHSH and CDR2 LQKENI. CDR3 DNA sequence: TGTGCCAGCTCACCCCCGCTATCGGAGGGCTACACCTTC. Encoded protein: CASSPPLSEGYTF.

This clone was counted only a few times. V gene TRBV28 combines with J gene TRBJ1-1; perhaps TRBD1 as D (5 bases). CDR1 and CDR2 from the germline V gene are MDHEN and SYDVKM. The CDR3 length is 14 residues. V was pared by 3 bases and J by 5 bases, with 13 bases between. The CDR3 sequence is CASSFRSGGTEAFF. CDR3 nucleotides: TGTGCCAGCAGTTTTAGGTCGGGGGGGACTGAAGCTTTCTTT.

This clone was seen ten or more times. This rearrangement joins TRBV6-4 to TRBJ2-3; D not resolved. V gave up 0 bases and J gave up 0 bases, with 4 bases separating them. The CDR3 length is 14 residues. Germline CDR1 is MRHNA and CDR2 is SNTAGT. The CDR3 DNA sequence: TGTGCCAGCAGTGACTCCCCGAGCACAGATACGCAGTATTTT. As protein: CASSDSPSTDTQYF.

This clone has more than one count but fewer than ten. The chain is built from TRBV27 and TRBJ2-1; 7 bases are a match to TRBD1. CDR3 length: 15 residues. V lost 5 bases, J lost 2 bases, and 6 bases stayed unmatched. Per germline, CDR1 MNHEY and CDR2 SMNVEV (reference sequence). The CDR3 spells CASSPGTVPYNEQFF. Written as DNA, the CDR3 is TGTGCCAGCAGTCCCGGGACAGTACCCTACAATGAGCAGTTCTTC.

The rearrangement uses TRBV11-1 and TRBJ1-2; TRBD1 is a possible D gene (6 bases). V lost 5 bases and J 8 bases, leaving 24 bases between the germline ends. CDR1 and CDR2 from the germline V gene are SGHAT and FQDESV (reference sequence). The CDR3 is 16 amino acids. Here the CDR3 DNA reads TGTGCCAGCAGCACACCCCGTAGAGGGGGAGTTTTGGGCTACACCTTC. It specifies CASSTPRRGGVLGYTF.

This clone showed up many times. The V gene is TRBV5-1, the J gene TRBJ2-3; D may be TRBD1 (6 bases). This CDR3 is 15 amino acids long. From germline, CDR1 is SGHRS and CDR2 YFSETQ. V gave up 4 bases and J gave up 1 base, with 13 bases separating them. CDR3: CASSPGTQRTDTQYF. The CDR3 DNA reads as TGCGCCAGCAGCCCCGGGACACAACGCACAGATACGCAGTATTTT. The whole variable domain, remainder taken from reference TRBV5-1 and TRBJ2-3, is KAGVTQTPRYLIKTRGQQVTLSCSPISGHRSVSWYQQTPGQGLQFLFEYFSETQRNKGNFPGRFSGRQFSNSRSEMNVSTLELGDSALYLCASSPGTQRTDTQYFGPGTRLTVL.

The CDR3 coding sequence is TGTGCCAGCAGTTTTGGGACTAGCGGCTACGAGCAGTACTTC. Residues: CASSFGTSGYEQYF. The rearrangement uses TRBV6-5 and TRBJ2-7, with 11 bases that match TRBD2. The CDR3 contains 14 residues. The V gene's germline CDR1 is MNHEY and CDR2 SVGAGI. V shed 4 bases and J 3 bases; nucleotides not matched to a gene: 2.

This chain joins TRBV2 and TRBJ2-3; TRBD2 might be the D (6 bases). Germline CDR1 SNHLY, CDR2 FYNNEI. CDR3 size: 16 residues. V was shortened by 7 bases and J by 5 bases, with 22 bases between the two germline ends. The CDR3 reads CASISDGRLSKDTQYF. In nucleotides, the CDR3 is TGTGCCAGCATATCTGACGGGAGACTGAGTAAAGATACGCAGTATTTT.

This clone came up many times. The rearrangement joins TRBV20-1 to TRBJ2-7; TRBD1 matches at 7 bases. V was pared by 6 bases and J by 2 bases, with 4 bases of the junction left unmatched. The CDR3 runs 12 residues. CDR1 is DFQATT and CDR2 is SNEGSKA in the germline V gene (reference sequence). For the CDR3, the DNA is TGCAGTGCCCCGGGACAGACCTACGAGCAGTACTTC. Translation gives CSAPGQTYEQYF.

The gene calls are TRBV19 and TRBJ2-1; D call uncertain. In germline, CDR1 is LNHDA, CDR2 SQIVND (reference sequence). CDR3 size: 18 residues. V was cut by 3 bases and J by 7 bases, with 25 bases left in between. The CDR3 loop is CASSIGPASRLTANEQFF. The CDR3 nucleotides are TGTGCCAGTAGTATTGGGCCAGCTAGTAGATTGACTGCTAATGAGCAGTTCTTC.

This clone showed up many times. This chain links TRBV4-1 with TRBJ2-1; 7 bases are shared with TRBD1. Trimming removed 6 bases from V and 10 bases from J; junction bases left unmatched: 12. The CDR3 consists of 14 residues. Germline V lookup: CDR1 MGHRA, CDR2 YSYEKL. CDR3 in DNA: TGCGCCAGCAGGAGGACAGGTTCGGCAATCGAGCAGTTCTTC. Amino acid sequence: CASRRTGSAIEQFF.

The table lists this clone with a few counts. An end of the junction differs from the germline gene, which may be a read error. This chain joins TRBV10-3 and TRBJ1-2; no definite D call. The CDR3 length is 12 residues. Germline CDR1 reads ENHRY; CDR2 reads SYGVKD. The CDR3 here is CDISGPNYGYTF. DNA of the CDR3: TGTGACATCAGTGGACCAAACTACGGCTACACCTTC.

This clone was picked up many times. V and J are TRBV6-5 and TRBJ1-4; tentative D call: TRBD1 (6 bases). Trimming shortened V by 2 bases and J by 7 bases, and 14 bases separated the two germline ends. Germline V gene data show CDR1 as MNHEY and CDR2 as SVGAGI. The CDR3 is 15 amino acids. The CDR3 spells CASSYTGPRGEKLFF. In DNA, the CDR3 is TGTGCCAGCAGTTACACAGGGCCCCGGGGTGAAAAACTGTTTTTT.

This clone was found many times. This chain joins TRBV14 and TRBJ2-5, with D hard to call. The CDR3 length is 13 residues. Germline-derived CDR1 and CDR2 are SGHDN and FVKESK. The V end was cut by 4 bases, the J end by 4 bases, with 10 bases between. For the CDR3, the DNA is TGTGCCAGCAGCCGCCTGTGGGGAGAGACCCAGTACTTC. Its protein product is CASSRLWGETQYF.

This chain uses TRBV28 with TRBJ1-5; perhaps TRBD1 as D (5 bases). Germline CDR1 is MDHEN and CDR2 is SYDVKM. V lost 8 bases to trimming and J lost 6 bases, with 11 bases between them. This CDR3 comprises 12 residues. The CDR3 DNA is TGTGCCAGCGTTGCAGGGCCTCAGCCCCAGCATTTT. Residues: CASVAGPQPQHF.

At least ten counts were recorded for this clone. The CDR3 reads CASSQLGFGYF. In nucleotides, the CDR3 is TGTGCCAGCAGCCAATTGGGCTTCGGGTACTTC. The chain couples TRBV3-1 to TRBJ2-5; no clear D gene. There are 11 residues in the CDR3. Germline CDR1 LGHDT, CDR2 YNNKEL (reference sequence). The V end lost 2 bases, the J end lost 13 bases, and 11 bases lay between the germline ends.

As to this clone: This may be a read error: a much more frequent sequence differs by one nucleotide. The chain employs TRBV6-1 and TRBJ2-1; TRBD2 aligns across 8 bases. The CDR3 totals 14 residues. V gave up 5 bases and J gave up 2 bases; unmatched junction bases: 2. Germline V CDR1 and CDR2: MNHNS, SASEGT. The CDR3 sequence: CASSLAGTYNEQFF. CDR3 DNA sequence: TGTGCCAGCAGTCTAGCGGGCACCTACAATGAGCAGTTCTTC.

This clone was counted a few times. This may come from a read error, since a much larger clone is one base off. The sample contains more than one DNA sequence encoding this CDR3. This chain joins TRBV29-1 and TRBJ2-3, with 9 bases that match TRBD1. Trimming removed 6 bases from V and 8 bases from J; junction bases left unmatched: 12. This CDR3 spans 14 amino acids. The germline gives CDR1 SQVTM, CDR2 ANQGSEA. The CDR3 here is CSVRPGQGLVTQYF. The CDR3 nucleotides read TGCAGCGTAAGACCGGGACAGGGTCTAGTTACGCAGTATTTT.

This clone was recorded many times. A much bigger clone sits one base away, suggesting this may be a read error. V and J are TRBV28 and TRBJ2-7; the D gene is possibly TRBD1 (5 bases). Germline lookup yields CDR1 MDHEN and CDR2 SYDVKM. CDR3 length: 15 residues. V dropped 3 bases and J dropped 6 bases, with 18 bases sitting between them. CDR3 coding DNA: TGTGCCAGCAGTTTGGCTGGGGCGTCCCTCGTCGAGCAGTACTTC. Translating gives CASSLAGASLVEQYF. Full variable domain (missing parts from reference TRBV28 and TRBJ2-7): DVKVTQSSRYLVKRTGEKVFLECVQDMDHENMFWYRQDPGLGLRLIYFSYDVKMKEKGDIPEGYSVSREKKERFSLILESASTNQTSMYLCASSLAGASLVEQYFGPGTRLTVT.

Of note for this clone: The junction does not match germline at one end; this may be a read error. This chain links TRBV28 with TRBJ2-2; either TRBD1 or TRBD2 may fit D (5 bases each). The CDR3 totals 15 residues. From germline, CDR1 is MDHEN and CDR2 SYDVKM. CDR3 coding DNA: TGTGCCAGCAGTTTGGGCGGTATCGGGACCGGGGAGCTGTTCTTT. Its translation: CASSLGGIGTGELFF.

In this sample, this clone turned up many times. The V and J genes are TRBV5-1 and TRBJ1-2; a possible D gene is TRBD1 (5 bases). The V and J ends lost 4 bases and 4 bases respectively, with 20 bases between them. Germline V lookup: CDR1 SGHRS, CDR2 YFSETQ. The CDR3 sequence is 16 residues long. In DNA form, the CDR3 reads TGCGCCAGCAGCCATGGGACGGGGAGGGCGGCCTATGGCTACACCTTC. This translates into CASSHGTGRAAYGYTF.

The sample holds many counts of this clone. The V call is TRBV15, the J call TRBJ1-4, with D perhaps matching TRBD1 (6 bases). Germline assignment: CDR1 LNHNV and CDR2 YYDKDF (reference sequence). This CDR3 comprises 13 residues. V was pared by 8 bases and J by 7 bases, with 14 bases between. The CDR3 region has the DNA TGTGCCACCTCTAGGGGGGTTGGTGAAAAACTGTTTTTT. Its protein is CATSRGVGEKLFF.

A few counts support this clone. The rearrangement uses TRBV6-4 and TRBJ2-7, with D perhaps matching TRBD1 (6 bases). Trimming took off 7 bases at V and 0 bases at J, with 16 bases between the two ends. Germline V CDR1 and CDR2: MRHNA, SNTAGT. The CDR3 loop spans 15 amino acids. This CDR3 reads CASILDSDLSYEQYF. The CDR3 coding sequence is TGTGCCAGCATCCTGGACAGTGACCTCTCCTACGAGCAGTACTTC.

Concerning this clone: A much larger clone differs by one base, so this may be a read error. In the same sample, other DNA sequences code for this CDR3. This sequence joins TRBV9 and TRBJ2-2; no firm D call. Trimming pared 7 bases from V and 0 bases from J, leaving 10 bases between. Germline loops: CDR1 SGDLS, CDR2 YYNGEE. CDR3 length: 14 amino acids. CDR3: CASLPGTNTGELFF. The DNA of the CDR3 is TGTGCCAGCTTGCCAGGAACGAACACCGGGGAGCTGTTTTTT. Drawing the rest from reference TRBV9 and TRBJ2-2, the complete variable domain is DSGVTQTPKHLITATGQRVTLRCSPRSGDLSVYWYQQSLDQGLQFLIQYYNGEERAKGNILERFSAQQFPDLHSELNLSSLELGDSALYFCASLPGTNTGELFFGEGSRLTVL.

This clone is labeled as medium-sized. This chain connects TRBV12-3 or TRBV12-4 to TRBJ2-7, with D unclear. CDR3 length: 12 amino acids. The V end lost 6 bases, the J end lost 0 bases, and 6 bases lay between the germline ends. CDR3 sequence (DNA): TGTGCCAGCAGCCCTAGCTCCTACGAGCAGTACTTC. Its translation is CASSPSSYEQYF.

This sequence joins TRBV19 and TRBJ2-1, with a possible D match to TRBD1 (5 bases). CDR3 length equals 14 residues. Per germline, CDR1 LNHDA and CDR2 SQIVND (reference sequence). V gave up 9 bases and J gave up 1 base, with 13 bases separating them. The CDR3 sequence is CASKSRASYNEQFF. CDR3 DNA sequence: TGTGCCAGCAAAAGCAGGGCTTCCTACAATGAGCAGTTCTTC.

This clone occurred many times. The gene calls are TRBV7-9 and TRBJ1-1, with D perhaps TRBD1 (5 bases). CDR3 length: 12 amino acids. Trimming took 0 bases from V and 8 from J, leaving 7 bases between them. Germline V CDR1 and CDR2: SEHNR, FQNEAQ (reference sequence). The CDR3 nucleotides read TGTGCCAGCAGCTTAGCTGGGACCGAAGCTTTCTTT. This codes for CASSLAGTEAFF.

This clone occurred many times. The chain recombines TRBV20-1 with TRBJ2-1, with 10 bases fitting TRBD2. Germline CDR1 and CDR2: DFQATT and SNEGSKA (reference sequence). After removal of 4 bases from V and 3 bases from J, the junction contained 9 bases not matched to a gene. The CDR3 is made up of 16 amino acids. The CDR3 loop reads CSATSLAGAIYNEQFF. CDR3 DNA sequence: TGCAGTGCTACCAGCCTAGCGGGAGCAATCTACAATGAGCAGTTCTTC.

By sample fraction, this clone is medium-sized (0.01 to 0.1%). The J gene is TRBJ2-5, the V gene TRBV27; TRBD2 agrees at 8 bases. Germline loops: CDR1 MNHEY, CDR2 SMNVEV (reference sequence). The V and J ends lost 3 bases and 5 bases, in that order; junction bases with no gene match: 8. CDR3 size: 15 residues. The CDR3 coding sequence is TGTGCCAGCAGTTTGTCGCGGGGGGCAATCGAGACCCAGTACTTC. Translating it yields CASSLSRGAIETQYF.

This clone was counted ten times or more. The gene calls are TRBV7-2 and TRBJ1-2, with 12 bases identical to TRBD1. This CDR3 comprises 13 residues. J was trimmed by 8 bases and V by 5 bases; bases with no gene match: 3. Germline V gene lookup returns CDR1 SGHTA and CDR2 FQGNSA. This chain's CDR3 is CASSPGQGAGYTF. CDR3 sequence (DNA): TGTGCCAGCAGCCCGGGACAGGGGGCGGGCTACACCTTC. The full variable domain, in which reference TRBV7-2 and TRBJ1-2 provide the parts outside the CDR3, is GAGVSQSPSNKVTEKGKDVELRCDPISGHTALYWYRQSLGQGLEFLIYFQGNSAPDKSGLPSDRFSAERTGGSVSTLTIQRTQQEDSAVYLCASSPGQGAGYTFGSGTRLTVV.